Below, 23 T cell receptor beta chains from the same sample are listed, as sequenced in a study of early T cells in non-severe SARS-CoV-2 infection. Each CDR3 protein gets one entry after TCRdb re-called the 5' RACE reads with MiXCR. The data hold around 46,000 distinct CDR3 sequences, with 9.5% to 13% observed a single time. The sample comprised whole blood. Receptor source: an adult who was a healthcare worker with PCR-confirmed SARS-CoV-2 infection or an uninfected control (not recorded which).

About this clonotype itself: A read error may account for a junction end that differs from germline. V gene TRBV7-3 combines with J gene TRBJ1-6; D unclear. This CDR3 is built from 13 residues. Germline loops: CDR1 SGHTA, CDR2 FQGTGA. The CDR3 nucleotides read TGTGCCAGCAGCTTCTCCAATAATTCACCCCTCCACTTT. It translates to CASSFSNNSPLHF. The full variable domain, its missing parts supplied by reference TRBV7-3 and TRBJ1-6, is GAGVSQTPSNKVTEKGKYVELRCDPISGHTALYWYRQSLGQGPEFLIYFQGTGAADDSGLPNDRFFAVRPEGSVSTLKIQRTERGDSAVYLCASSFSNNSPLHFGNGTRLTVT.

This clonotype was seen many times. V and J are TRBV7-3 and TRBJ1-1; a possible D gene is TRBD1 (5 bases). V was cut by 0 bases and J by 4 bases, with 9 bases left in between. CDR1 is SGHTA, CDR2 FQGTGA, per germline. The CDR3 runs 14 residues. The CDR3 here is CASSLTGTRTEAFF. The CDR3 DNA is TGTGCCAGCAGCTTAACAGGGACGCGCACTGAAGCTTTCTTT.

This clonotype showed up just a few times. The rearrangement joins TRBV7-2 to TRBJ1-4, with TRBD1 matching over 8 bases. With V trimmed by 1 base and J by 7 bases, 5 bases remained unmatched. The germline gives CDR1 SGHTA, CDR2 FQGNSA. CDR3 length: 15 amino acids. CDR3 protein: CASSLVSGGSEKLFF. Here the CDR3 DNA reads TGTGCCAGCAGCTTAGTGTCAGGGGGCAGTGAAAAACTGTTTTTT.

This clonotype showed up many times. This rearrangement joins TRBV7-9 to TRBJ1-2; D is unclear. This CDR3 is 13 amino acids long. Germline values: CDR1 SEHNR, CDR2 FQNEAQ (reference sequence). Deletions cut 1 base from V and 4 bases from J, with 7 bases between. The CDR3 here is CASSLVGSYGYTF. The CDR3 bases are TGTGCCAGCAGCTTAGTGGGGAGCTATGGCTACACCTTC. Together with reference TRBV7-9 and TRBJ1-2, the CDR3 gives the full variable domain: DTGVSQNPRHKITKRGQNVTFRCDPISEHNRLYWYRQTLGQGPEFLTYFQNEAQLEKSRLLSDRFSAERPKGSFSTLEIQRTEQGDSAMYLCASSLVGSYGYTFGSGTRLTVV.

This chain uses TRBV15 with TRBJ1-5; tentatively, D is TRBD1 (6 bases). Per the germline V gene, CDR1 is LNHNV and CDR2 is YYDKDF (reference sequence). The germline V and J ends were trimmed by 0 bases and 4 bases, with 16 bases remaining between them. The CDR3 consists of 17 residues. Here the CDR3 reads CATSRDWGQGRNQPQHF. CDR3 sequence (DNA): TGTGCCACCAGCAGAGATTGGGGGCAGGGGCGGAATCAGCCCCAGCATTTT.

This clonotype was seen a few times. V usage is TRBV28 and J usage is TRBJ1-5; no clear D. Germline V CDR1 and CDR2: MDHEN, SYDVKM. Trimming removed 6 bases from V and 10 bases from J, with 10 bases in between. The CDR3 has 11 residues. The CDR3 loop is CASRSVGPQHF. Written as DNA, the CDR3 is TGTGCCAGCAGGTCCGTGGGACCCCAGCATTTT.

The CDR3 is CASSEQQGYIQYF. The CDR3 coding sequence is TGTGCCAGTAGTGAACAACAGGGATACATTCAGTACTTC. V gene TRBV19 combines with J gene TRBJ2-4, with TRBD1 as a possible D gene (6 bases). This CDR3 contains 13 residues. Trimming stripped 5 bases from V and 8 bases from J, with 13 bases between. The germline V gene has CDR1 LNHDA and CDR2 SQIVND (reference sequence).

This clonotype was observed a handful of times. In DNA form, the CDR3 reads TGTGCCAGCAGCGTAGGGGAGAGTATCCTGAACACTGAAGCTTTCTTT. The encoded protein is CASSVGESILNTEAFF. The chain uses TRBV9 and TRBJ1-1, with D unresolved. Germline values: CDR1 SGDLS, CDR2 YYNGEE. The V gene lost 0 bases and the J gene lost 0 bases, with 12 bases spanning the gap. This CDR3 has 16 residues.

This clonotype was counted only a few times. The genes are TRBV29-1 and TRBJ1-2; 11 nucleotides line up with TRBD1. The CDR3 consists of 14 residues. J gave up 2 bases and V 6 bases, and 5 bases lay outside the gene matches. Germline CDR1 is SQVTM and CDR2 is ANQGSEA. CDR3 in amino acids: CSVGDRGSNYGYTF. The CDR3 region has the DNA TGCAGCGTAGGGGACAGGGGGAGCAACTATGGCTACACCTTC.

The sample holds many counts of this clonotype. V is TRBV29-1 and J is TRBJ2-7, with D unresolved. The CDR3 sequence is 11 residues long. The V gene's germline CDR1 is SQVTM and CDR2 ANQGSEA. The V end lost 5 bases, the J end lost 3 bases, and 8 bases lay between the germline ends. The CDR3 reads CSVRINYEQYF. CDR3 DNA: TGCAGCGTTCGAATTAACTACGAGCAGTACTTC.

This chain connects TRBV14 to TRBJ2-1; 12 nucleotides agree with TRBD2. The V gene end was trimmed by 3 bases and the J gene end by 6 bases; junction bases not matched to a gene: 6. The germline CDR1 and CDR2 sequences are SGHDN and FVKESK. The CDR3 has 16 residues. CDR3 residues: CASSQASGRAPNEQFF. The CDR3, as DNA: TGTGCCAGCAGCCAGGCTAGCGGGAGGGCCCCCAATGAGCAGTTCTTC. The full variable domain, in which reference TRBV14 and TRBJ2-1 provide the parts outside the CDR3, is EAGVTQFPSHSVIEKGQTVTLRCDPISGHDNLYWYRRVMGKEIKFLLHFVKESKQDESGMPNNRFLAERTGGTYSTLKVQPAELEDSGVYFCASSQASGRAPNEQFFGPGTRLTVL.

This clonotype has at least ten counts. The chain employs TRBV7-3 and TRBJ2-7; D unresolved. Looked up from germline, CDR1 is SGHTA and CDR2 is FQGTGA. Trimming removed 0 bases at V and 3 bases at J, with 9 bases between. This CDR3 has 14 residues. For the CDR3, the DNA is TGTGCCAGCAGCTTAACAGGGCAGTACTACGAGCAGTACTTC. This sequence encodes CASSLTGQYYEQYF. Combining the CDR3 with reference TRBV7-3 and TRBJ2-7 gives the whole variable domain GAGVSQTPSNKVTEKGKYVELRCDPISGHTALYWYRQSLGQGPEFLIYFQGTGAADDSGLPNDRFFAVRPEGSVSTLKIQRTERGDSAVYLCASSLTGQYYEQYFGPGTRLTVT.

In this sample, this clonotype turned up a few times. The CDR3 DNA is TGTGCCAGCAGCCAAGATAACAGAAATGAGCAGTTCTTC. Amino acid sequence: CASSQDNRNEQFF. J is TRBJ2-1 and V is TRBV4-2; unclear D gene. Germline V CDR1 and CDR2: LGHNA, YNFKEQ. Trimming pared 0 bases from V and 7 bases from J, leaving 7 bases between. The CDR3 loop spans 13 amino acids.

This clonotype was counted at least ten times. The CDR3 spells CASSPSQRSPLHF. CDR3 coding DNA: TGTGCCAGCAGCCCATCACAGCGATCACCCCTCCACTTT. The genes are TRBV7-9 and TRBJ1-6; D not resolved. This CDR3 has 13 amino acids. The germline V gene has CDR1 SEHNR and CDR2 FQNEAQ (reference sequence). V was clipped by 5 bases and J by 10 bases, with 12 bases between them. The whole variable domain, filled in from reference TRBV7-9 and TRBJ1-6, reads DTGVSQNPRHKITKRGQNVTFRCDPISEHNRLYWYRQTLGQGPEFLTYFQNEAQLEKSRLLSDRFSAERPKGSFSTLEIQRTEQGDSAMYLCASSPSQRSPLHFGNGTRLTVT.

There are many counts of this clonotype. The rearrangement uses TRBV7-2 and TRBJ1-2, with TRBD1 matching over 9 bases. J gave up 5 bases and V 5 bases, and 9 bases lay outside the gene matches. CDR1 is SGHTA and CDR2 is FQGNSA in the germline V gene. The CDR3 extends over 15 amino acids. In nucleotides, the CDR3 is TGTGCCAGCAGCCCGGGGACAGGGCGAGGGTATGGCTACACCTTC. It encodes CASSPGTGRGYGYTF.

The chain uses TRBV12-3 or TRBV12-4 and TRBJ1-2; D possibly corresponds to TRBD1 (5 bases). The CDR3 length is 14 residues. V gave up 3 bases and J gave up 4 bases, with 12 bases separating them. In DNA form, the CDR3 reads TGTGCCAGCAGTTTTGGGGGGTCTGGCTATGGCTACACCTTC. Protein sequence: CASSFGGSGYGYTF.

This clonotype was observed at least ten times. The V gene is TRBV7-9, the J gene TRBJ2-7; 7 bases are a match to TRBD1. Germline V CDR1 and CDR2: SEHNR, FQNEAQ (reference sequence). This CDR3 has 16 amino acids. V lost 5 bases, J lost 2 bases, and 12 bases stayed unmatched. The CDR3 spells CASSRIQEGQTYEQYF. The CDR3 bases are TGTGCCAGCAGCCGAATCCAAGAGGGACAGACCTACGAGCAGTACTTC.

This clonotype was observed at least ten times. The chain has TRBV5-5 and TRBJ1-3; TRBD1 is a possible D gene (5 bases). The CDR3 sequence is 16 residues long. Trimming pared 2 bases from V and 0 bases from J, leaving 12 bases between. CDR1 and CDR2 from the germline V gene are SGHKS and YYEKEE (reference sequence). In DNA, the CDR3 is TGTGCCAGCAGCTTAGCACAGGCGTACTCTGGAAACACCATATATTTT. Residues: CASSLAQAYSGNTIYF.

This clonotype has only a few counts. The chain employs TRBV28 and TRBJ2-3; possible D gene TRBD1, 5 bases. V lost 5 bases, J lost 1 base, and 13 bases lay in between. CDR1 is MDHEN, CDR2 SYDVKM, per germline. The CDR3 contains 15 residues. The CDR3 DNA sequence: TGTGCCAGCAGTCCCAGGGCAGGAGGCACAGATACGCAGTATTTT. Amino acids: CASSPRAGGTDTQYF.

This clonotype occurred a few times. The rearrangement joins TRBV10-3 to TRBJ1-6; no definite D call. CDR1 and CDR2 from the germline V gene are ENHRY and SYGVKD. The CDR3 contains 13 residues. V dropped 4 bases and J dropped 6 bases, with 7 bases sitting between them. CDR3 residues: CAISGDLNSPLHF. CDR3 bases: TGTGCCATCAGTGGTGACCTTAATTCACCCCTCCACTTT.

This clonotype has ten or more counts. J is TRBJ1-6 and V is TRBV6-4; D perhaps matches TRBD1 (5 bases). CDR3 length equals 13 residues. Germline CDR1 reads MRHNA; CDR2 reads SNTAGT. The ends were cut back, 4 bases at V and 6 bases at J, with 7 bases in the middle. The chain's CDR3 is CASSADSNSPLHF. In nucleotides, the CDR3 is TGTGCCAGCAGTGCCGACAGTAATTCACCCCTCCACTTT.

The chain links TRBV6-2 or TRBV6-3 to TRBJ2-7, with 11 bases identical to TRBD1. The CDR3 has 15 residues. V was pared by 5 bases and J by 6 bases, with 9 bases of the junction left unmatched. Germline values: CDR1 MNHEY, CDR2 SVGEGT. This chain's CDR3 is CASSPPGQGVLEQYF. The CDR3 DNA reads as TGTGCCAGCAGTCCCCCGGGACAGGGGGTTCTCGAGCAGTACTTC.

This clonotype was recorded many times. The chain couples TRBV29-1 to TRBJ2-3; weak D call: TRBD2 (6 bases). The V and J ends lost 2 bases and 1 base respectively, with 10 bases between them. The CDR3 has 14 residues. Germline CDR1 and CDR2: SQVTM and ANQGSEA. CDR3 protein: CSVELGGGTDTQYF. CDR3 DNA: TGCAGCGTTGAACTAGGAGGGGGCACAGATACGCAGTATTTT.